This entry features one T cell receptor (beta chain) sequence. As originally analysed: Amplification from reference gene primers served as the basis for estimated nucleated cell counts. The table came from immunoSEQ multiplex PCR; TCRdb's copy has only in-frame clones and leaves some out. The V and J calls and clone size are taken from that table; D and trimming were inferred from the DNA. The sample records 200,000 to 250,000 clones, 82% being singletons. These data belong to a study of blood T cell repertoires in COVID-19. Turning to the study itself: Researchers got acute and convalescent COVID-19 samples from the United States, Italy and Spain.

The sequence was obtained from a woman older than 75 with acute or convalescent COVID-19. The sample comprised peripheral blood.

As DNA, the CDR3 is TGTGCCAGCAGTGGTCCCAGCGGGACGGACTACGAGCAGTACTTC. Its translation is CASSGPSGTDYEQYF. The V call is TRBV2, the J call TRBJ2-7; 7 bases match TRBD2. Germline CDR1 reads SNHLY; CDR2 reads FYNNEI. Trimming took 4 bases from V and 3 from J; bases not matched to a gene: 9. The CDR3 loop spans 15 amino acids.